Here is one T cell receptor beta chain with its context. This clonotype has more than one count but fewer than ten. There is no known antigen for this receptor. No quality values exist for individual bases; no much larger clone is one base distant. The meaning of the sample's treatment or condition label: allogeneic hematopoietic cell transplantation with graft depleted of TCRalphabeta T cells and CD19 B cells. Transplant recipients were children who received TCRalphabeta/CD19-depleted allogeneic hematopoietic cell grafts. Library generation was performed with PCR. Instrument on record: Illumina HiSeq 2500. TCR libraries were prepared with molecular barcoding, using unique molecular identifiers to normalize TCRbeta repertoire quantification. TCRdb reprocessing: public reads trimmed at Q25 with fastp, clones called with MiXCR, in-frame beta chains kept. Rows merge per CDR3 protein into single entries with the most common DNA and genes. The sample table contains about 1,000,000 distinct CDR3 sequences; only one count was recorded for around 30% of them. Together, the top ten hold around 30% of the sample.

The sample originates from a study of T-cell reconstitution after alpha-beta-depleted transplantation in children (dated by TCRdb to about 2016). Study-wide context: Using TCR repertoire profiling, the study followed T-cell immune reconstitution in a quantitative way in children after TCRalphabeta/CD19-depleted allogeneic hematopoietic cell transplantation.

Reading the germline V gene gives CDR1 MGHRA and CDR2 YSYEKL. From the cysteine up to the phenylalanine, the CDR3 has a length of 17 residues. CDR3 DNA only is kept here, 51 bases in frame from base 1. V is pared back by 0 bases and J by 7 bases, with 21 bases lying between the germline termini. Study-wide findings and limitations: The frequencies of hyperexpanded clones fell over the following months, and after one year, T-cell counts and TCRbeta diversity were mostly attributed to newly produced T cells. The apparently early recovery of alphabetaT-cell counts about two months after transplant reportedly depended on only several hundred rapidly expanded clones that came from non-depleted graft cells. In some patients, the high TCRbeta diversity seen at day 60 was put down to recipient T cells and intrathymic progenitors that had survived conditioning.

The specimen comprised PBMCs, mostly from graft donor cells, sampled 360 days after TCRalphabeta/CD19-depleted stem cell transplant. The clonotype was recovered from a boy under two years old who had a stem cell transplant for SCID, so the T cells may come from the graft donor. Recombination joined TRBV4-1 with TRBJ2-5; the D gene identity is not certain. The CDR3 reads CASSQERFVATLGTQYF. The nucleotide sequence reads as follows: TGCGCCAGCAGCCAAGAACGGTTCGTGGCTACCTTGGGGACCCAGTACTTC.